These 9 T cell receptor beta chains were all obtained from the same sample, sequenced in a study of human T cells and chemical hapten exposure. Specified time point: patch test 3, about 24 weeks after DPC sensitization. Treatment specified: therapeutic diphenylcyclopropenone sensitization with weekly scalp DPC. A single record per CDR3 protein comes from TCRdb applying MiXCR to the RACE reads. The sample shows about 160,000 distinct CDR3 sequences, approximately 30% of them seen only once. Source: whole blood, taken in connection with sensitization to the hapten diphenylcyclopropenone (DPC). The receptors originated from a young woman with alopecia areata. Some clones in this sample may be carry-over from other donors' samples.

This clonotype was recorded a few times. The CDR3 DNA reads as TGCAGCGTTGAAGGGACAGGGGGCCGCGGCGAGCAGTACTTC. Its translation: CSVEGTGGRGEQYF. The rearrangement uses TRBV29-1 and TRBJ2-7; TRBD1 agrees at 11 bases. Germline lookup yields CDR1 SQVTM and CDR2 ANQGSEA. With V trimmed by 1 base and J by 6 bases, 5 bases remained unmatched. This CDR3 contains 14 residues.

This clonotype was observed a handful of times. The chain has TRBV7-2 and TRBJ1-2; no firm D call. The germline gives CDR1 SGHTA, CDR2 FQGNSA. The CDR3 sequence is 12 residues long. V was pared by 2 bases and J by 6 bases, with 7 bases between. CDR3 sequence reads: CASSLSLNGYTF. As DNA, the CDR3 is TGTGCCAGCAGCTTAAGTCTAAATGGCTACACCTTC.

The chain carries TRBV4-1 and TRBJ1-2; D not certain. This CDR3 is built from 15 residues. V was cut by 0 bases and J by 3 bases, with 11 bases left in between. The V gene's germline CDR1 is MGHRA and CDR2 YSYEKL. The CDR3 DNA follows: TGCGCCAGCAGCCAAGATGTGCGGTTGGACTATGGCTACACCTTC. Protein product: CASSQDVRLDYGYTF.

This clonotype was observed at least ten times. The rearrangement links TRBV29-1 to TRBJ1-1, with D tentatively TRBD1 (5 bases). From germline, CDR1 is SQVTM and CDR2 ANQGSEA. The V end lost 5 bases, the J end lost 5 bases, and 12 bases lay between the germline ends. The CDR3 is 12 residues long. The CDR3 DNA reads TGCAGCGTTATGAGACAGCAGACTGAAGCTTTCTTT. Translated: CSVMRQQTEAFF. The whole variable domain, filled in from reference TRBV29-1 and TRBJ1-1, reads SAVISQKPSRDICQRGTSLTIQCQVDSQVTMMFWYRQQPGQSLTLIATANQGSEATYESGFVIDKFPISRPNLTFSTLTVSNMSPEDSSIYLCSVMRQQTEAFFGQGTRLTVV.

V and J are TRBV28 and TRBJ1-1, with no clear D. The CDR3 is made up of 12 amino acids. Germline assignment: CDR1 MDHEN and CDR2 SYDVKM. The germline V and J ends were trimmed by 5 bases and 11 bases, with 15 bases remaining between them. CDR3 bases: TGTGCCAGCAGTCTGCGGCCCGAAGGGGCTTTCTTT. This translates into CASSLRPEGAFF.

This chain uses TRBV3-1 with TRBJ2-3, with 9 bases that match TRBD2. Germline V gene data show CDR1 as LGHDT and CDR2 as YNNKEL (reference sequence). This CDR3 contains 18 residues. The V and J ends lost 4 bases and 2 bases, in that order; junction bases with no gene match: 13. For the CDR3, the DNA is TGTGCCAGCAGCCCTCCGCTGGCGGGAGGGTCCGTCACAGATACGCAGTATTTT. It yields the protein CASSPPLAGGSVTDTQYF.

This clonotype was seen only a few times. V gene TRBV20-1 combines with J gene TRBJ2-7; D remains unclear. From germline, CDR1 is DFQATT and CDR2 SNEGSKA (reference sequence). This CDR3 is built from 14 residues. With 5 bases removed from V and 6 bases from J, the gap between germline ends came to 20 bases. DNA for the CDR3: TGCAGTGCTGCCCCGGGCCCCATAGGGTTCGAGCAGTACTTC. As protein: CSAAPGPIGFEQYF.

V and J are TRBV3-1 and TRBJ1-2, with 7 bases aligning to TRBD1. Germline V gene lookup returns CDR1 LGHDT and CDR2 YNNKEL (reference sequence). This CDR3 is 15 amino acids long. With V trimmed by 0 bases and J by 4 bases, 5 bases remained unmatched. In DNA, the CDR3 is TGTGCCAGCAGCCAAGACCCGGGACAGATCTATGGCTACACCTTC. The encoded protein is CASSQDPGQIYGYTF.

This clonotype was seen many times. The genes are TRBV29-1 and TRBJ2-7; 8 positions match TRBD1. This CDR3 region has 12 residues. V trimming: 6 bases; J trimming: 0 bases; junction bases outside the gene matches: 1. CDR1 and CDR2 from the germline V gene are SQVTM and ANQGSEA. The CDR3 reads CSVGQGSYEQYF. CDR3 bases: TGCAGCGTCGGACAGGGCTCCTACGAGCAGTACTTC.